This T cell receptor (beta chain) was recorded in a study of cytomegalovirus exposure and HLA in healthy donors. Broader study findings: Rare TCR sequences predominated, though certain public TCRs were found in many donors. As was reported, the classifier diagnosed cytomegalovirus status with high specificity and sensitivity. In vitro confirmation showed a few CMV-associated chains to be CMV antigen specific.

The assay was immunoSEQ multiplex PCR, and TCRdb's table has in-frame clones only and misses some. The table includes around 400,000 clones, 86% detected once. It was the approximately 130-subject validation cohort, separate from the roughly 700-subject first cohort, to which the donors belonged. Per the germline V gene, CDR1 is SGHDN and CDR2 is FVKESK. The CDR3 extends over 14 amino acids. Trimming cost V 11 bases and J 2 bases, with 19 bases left between them. This clone was seen a single time. Its specificity is unknown. This chain uses TRBV14 with TRBJ2-7, with TRBD2 as a possible D gene (6 bases). Material: PBMCs. The receptor was isolated from a woman between 18 and 29 years old in good health and CMV-seronegative. The CDR3, as DNA: TGTGCCTCCTCGGGAGAGGGCCTCCCCTACGAGCAGTACTTC. Encoded protein: CASSGEGLPYEQYF.